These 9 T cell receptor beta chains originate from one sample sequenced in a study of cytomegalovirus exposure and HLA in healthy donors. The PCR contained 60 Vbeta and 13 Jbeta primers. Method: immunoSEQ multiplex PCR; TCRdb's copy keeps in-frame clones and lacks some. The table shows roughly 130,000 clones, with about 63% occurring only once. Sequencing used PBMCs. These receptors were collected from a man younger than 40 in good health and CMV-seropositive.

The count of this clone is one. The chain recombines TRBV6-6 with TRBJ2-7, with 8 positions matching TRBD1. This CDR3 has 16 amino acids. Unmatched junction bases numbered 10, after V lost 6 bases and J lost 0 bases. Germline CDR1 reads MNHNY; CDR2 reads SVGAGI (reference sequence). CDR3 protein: CASRDPTGGSSYEQYF. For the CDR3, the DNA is TGTGCCAGCAGAGATCCCACAGGGGGGAGCTCCTACGAGCAGTACTTC.

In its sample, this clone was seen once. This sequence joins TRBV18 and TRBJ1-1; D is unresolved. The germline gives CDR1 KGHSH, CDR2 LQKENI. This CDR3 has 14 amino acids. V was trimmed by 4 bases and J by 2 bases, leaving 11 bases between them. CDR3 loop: CASSLAQLNTEAFF. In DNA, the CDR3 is TGTGCCAGCTCACTTGCACAGTTAAACACTGAAGCTTTCTTT. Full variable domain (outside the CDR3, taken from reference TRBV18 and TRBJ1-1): NAGVMQNPRHLVRRRGQEARLRCSPMKGHSHVYWYRQLPEEGLKFMVYLQKENIIDESGMPKERFSAEFPKEGPSILRIQQVVRGDSAAYFCASSLAQLNTEAFFGQGTRLTVV.

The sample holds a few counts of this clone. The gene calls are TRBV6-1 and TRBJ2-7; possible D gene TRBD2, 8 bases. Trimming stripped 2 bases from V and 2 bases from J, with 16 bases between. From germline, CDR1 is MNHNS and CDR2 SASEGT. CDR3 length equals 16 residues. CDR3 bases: TGTGCCAGCAGTGAATCGGGAGGGGACAGCGCCTACGAGCAGTACTTC. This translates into CASSESGGDSAYEQYF.

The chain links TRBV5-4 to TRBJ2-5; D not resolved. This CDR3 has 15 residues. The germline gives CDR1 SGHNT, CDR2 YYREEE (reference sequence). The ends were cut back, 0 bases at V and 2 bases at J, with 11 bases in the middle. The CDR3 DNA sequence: TGTGCCAGCAGCTTGGGATCGATAGCTCAAGAGACCCAGTACTTC. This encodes CASSLGSIAQETQYF.

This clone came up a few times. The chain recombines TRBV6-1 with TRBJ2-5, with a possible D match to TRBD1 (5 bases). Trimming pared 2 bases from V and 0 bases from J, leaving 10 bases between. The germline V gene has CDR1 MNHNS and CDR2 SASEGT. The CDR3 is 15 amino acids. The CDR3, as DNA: TGTGCCAGCAGTGAACAGGGCTCGTACCAAGAGACCCAGTACTTC. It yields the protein CASSEQGSYQETQYF.

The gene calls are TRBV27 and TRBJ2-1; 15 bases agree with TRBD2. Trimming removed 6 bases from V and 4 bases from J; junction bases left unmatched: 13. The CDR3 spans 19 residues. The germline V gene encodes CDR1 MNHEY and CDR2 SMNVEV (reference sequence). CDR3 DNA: TGTGCCAGCAGCGGCTGGACTAGCGGGAGGGAGCCCACATACAATGAGCAGTTCTTC. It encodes CASSGWTSGREPTYNEQFF.

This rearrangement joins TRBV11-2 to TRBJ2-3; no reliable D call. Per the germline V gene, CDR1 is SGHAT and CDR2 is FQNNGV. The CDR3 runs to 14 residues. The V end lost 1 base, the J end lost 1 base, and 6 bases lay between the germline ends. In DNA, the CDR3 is TGTGCCAGCAGCTTAGCCCGGGGCACAGATACGCAGTATTTT. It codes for CASSLARGTDTQYF.

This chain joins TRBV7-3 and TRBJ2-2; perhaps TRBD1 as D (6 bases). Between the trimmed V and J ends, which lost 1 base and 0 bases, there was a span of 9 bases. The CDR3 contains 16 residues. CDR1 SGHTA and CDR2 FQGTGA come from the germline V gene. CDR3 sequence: CASSLRGGSNTGELFF. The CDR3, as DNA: TGTGCCAGCAGCTTAAGAGGGGGTTCGAACACCGGGGAGCTGTTTTTT.

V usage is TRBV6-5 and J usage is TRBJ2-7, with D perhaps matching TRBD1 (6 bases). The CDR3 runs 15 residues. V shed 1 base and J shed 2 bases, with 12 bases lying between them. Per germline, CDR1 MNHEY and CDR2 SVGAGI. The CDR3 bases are TGTGCCAGCAGTTACTTCCGGGACATTCCCTACGAGCAGTACTTC. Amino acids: CASSYFRDIPYEQYF.